This T cell receptor beta chain was sequenced in a study of OX40 agonist ivuxolimab in advanced cancers. Across the whole study: Partial responses were seen in three patients, one with hepatocellular carcinoma and two with cutaneous melanoma. Notes on the study in general: At 0.1 to 3.0 mg/kg and by week 6, CD4+ and CD8+ T cells in the blood had expanded clonally. Individuals who were partial responders at 0.1-3.0 mg/kg had clonal expansion that ranked among the lowest.

With regard to this clone: Its specificity is unknown.

Profiled with immunoSEQ multiplex PCR; TCRdb holds only in-frame clones, not every one. The repertoire holds over 35,000 clones, 85% to 90% seen once, with about a third in the top ten. Sequenced here: CD4+ or CD8+ T cells sorted from blood, sampled in a trial of the OX40 agonist ivuxolimab. This clonotype originated in an adult with an advanced solid tumor such as melanoma, head and neck, liver or kidney cancer.

The CDR3: CASSKMYENTEAFF. As DNA, the CDR3 is TGCGCCAGCAGCAAGATGTATGAGAACACTGAAGCTTTCTTT. The chain joins TRBV5-1 to TRBJ1-1; unclear D gene. The V gene's germline CDR1 is SGHRS and CDR2 YFSETQ. The ends were cut back, 4 bases at V and 1 base at J, with 11 bases in the middle. The CDR3 is 14 amino acids.